Here is one T cell receptor beta chain with its context. This clonotype occurred a few times. What antigen it recognizes has not been identified. No quality values exist for individual bases; no much larger clone is one base distant. TCRdb lists the instrument as Illumina HiSeq 1500. The public sequencing data were trimmed at Q25 with fastp and processed into clonotypes with MiXCR by TCRdb, which kept only in-frame beta chains. Rows are unified per CDR3 protein, each entry keeping the most common DNA and genes. The sample includes 900,000 to 950,000 distinct CDR3 sequences, with roughly 31% observed a single time. Jointly, the top ten make up roughly an eighth of the sample. These data originate in a study of T cell repertoires in cytomegalovirus infection (dated by TCRdb to 2018 to 2020). Broadly, across the study: Recently identified HLA-C-restricted CMV epitopes, whose presentation resists viral immunomodulation, were targeted by peptide stimulations together with well-studied HLA-B-restricted epitopes. The HLA type of each donor mattered for the analysis, because public TCR beta signatures pointed to carriage of CMV infection along with the matching HLA type. Overall study results and their limits: In both this cohort and an independent approximately 370-donor cohort, the cumulative frequency of public TCR beta family members distinguished carriers of CMV infection plus the relevant HLA type. In the ex vivo response, HLA-C-restricted CMV-specific TCR beta clonotypes were dominant, and in two of eight donors the single most frequent clonotype came from this HLA-C-restricted group.

Explained via the paper, the treatment or condition label denotes: in vitro stimulation with specific CMV peptide epitopes to enrich CMV-specific T cells. The germline V gene (reference sequence) sets CDR1 to MNHEY and CDR2 to SMNVEV. Counted from cysteine to phenylalanine, this CDR3 has 13 amino acids. Of all the DNA, just the CDR3 is kept, 39 bases in frame from base 1. At the junction V is shortened by 4 bases and J by 6 bases, with 11 bases in between. The receptor was isolated from a human donor in good health (CMV status not recorded). Some clones in this sample may be carry-over from other donors' samples. The sequencing used cultured CD8+ T cells from PBMCs, collected from culture after CMV antigen stimulation. This sequence uses TRBV27 and TRBJ2-3, with the D gene too uncertain to name. The nucleotide sequence reads TGTGCCAGCAGTTCGGCAGCCAGGGATACGCAGTATTTT. Protein translation: CASSSAARDTQYF.